This T cell receptor beta chain stems from a study of radiation and T cells in renal cell carcinoma (dated by TCRdb to about 2020). Some background on the complete study: The samples were drawn from a clinical trial, where primary renal cell carcinomas were treated with 15 Gy of stereotactic body radiation therapy and then removed by nephrectomy 4 weeks afterward. Across all 50 or so samples, 4,000,000 or so unique CDR3 nucleotide sequences encoding over 2.5 million unique CDR3 amino acid sequences were identified. TCR beta sequencing covered roughly 53 samples in total, comprising approximately 26 tumors and some 27 peripheral blood samples.

TCR beta libraries were generated from genomic DNA with the immunoSEQ kit, following the manufacturer's recommendations. For library preparation, a first multiplex PCR was performed with proprietary primers, followed by a second PCR in which unique barcodes were added, and bead cleanups were performed after each round. A positive control reaction and a negative control reaction, both provided in the kit, were run with every batch of samples. The final libraries were assessed on an Agilent 4200 TapeStation D1000 ScreenTape, pooled by volume, and quantified by qPCR. An Illumina NextSeq500 fitted with a MidOutput 150-cycle cartridge performed the sequencing, running 156 Read1 cycles and 15 Index1 cycles with the kit's custom primers. The pooled library was loaded at 0.95 to 1 pM with roughly 19% PhiX control spiked in. Concerning the study's data processing: Vendor-processed data were analyzed in R, with a clonotype defined as all T cells sharing the same CDR3 nucleotide sequence. In the clone abundance analyses, frequencies were normalized to the 10,000 most abundant clones in each sample. Before analysis, public T cell clones were removed, and these numbered fewer than five per sample on average. Tumor-enriched clonotypes and baseline blood-enriched clonotypes were defined as those with an abundance difference of at least 32-fold between compartments. A beta-binomial differential abundance model was used to identify clonotypes that expanded or contracted between blood time points. Similarity between tumor and blood repertoires was quantified using the Baroni-Urbani and Buser coefficient, and groups were compared with two-tailed Wilcoxon tests in R. TCRdb took this table from immuneACCESS and kept in-frame rearrangements with V and J called. Such tables lack part of the clones; where checked against another copy, unresolved V genes explain under half of the gap, and the rest is unexplained. D and trimming were read from the DNA, whereas the V and J calls and clone size are those reported in that table. The sample data list 50,000 to 75,000 clones, and 65% to 85% of these were observed just once. The ten largest clones add up to approximately 7% of the sample.

Comment on this clone: This clone's antigen is unknown. Base qualities were left out, and no much larger clone turns up one base away.

The time point label, read with the paper, signifies: baseline pretreatment blood. Per the publication, the treatment or condition label means: 15 Gy SBRT to primary tumor, nephrectomy 4 weeks later. To follow tumor-enriched clonotypes, serial peripheral blood was collected from radiation-treated patients at baseline and at 2 weeks and 4 weeks after SBRT. All patients had renal cell carcinoma with clear cell pathology. The QIAamp DNA Blood Mini Kit (Qiagen) was used to prepare genomic DNA for TCR sequencing. Samples were included in the analyses only if all quality control checks were passed. Results the study describes overall, beyond this receptor: No pretreatment tumor biopsies were available, so the baseline intratumoral presence of clonotypes could not be determined. Changes in the blood repertoire were not tracked past 4 weeks after treatment. In blood, the top tumor clonotypes increased between baseline and 2 weeks post-radiation and then shrank by 4 weeks, which suggests that tumor-resident clones expanded only transiently. With a single-armed trial design, the study had no way to address how radiation dose or scheduling affects the TCR repertoire.

The CDR3 holds 15 amino acids from the cysteine to the phenylalanine. Only the CDR3 DNA is retained, 45 bases long and in frame from the first base. At the junction V is shortened by 1 base and J by 1 base; bases outside the gene matches: 1. From a lookup of the germline V gene (reference sequence), CDR1 and CDR2 are SGHNT and YYREEE. This sample comprised blood, obtained from a patient whose treatment included radiotherapy and nephrectomy. The sequence was obtained from a man in his fifties or sixties with renal cell carcinoma. The sequence links TRBV5-4 to TRBJ2-2, with 7 bases in between that match TRBD2. Here the CDR3 is given as CASSLKRGNTGELFF. The sequence in DNA is TGTGCCAGCAGCTTGAAGCGGGGGAACACCGGGGAGCTGTTTTTT.